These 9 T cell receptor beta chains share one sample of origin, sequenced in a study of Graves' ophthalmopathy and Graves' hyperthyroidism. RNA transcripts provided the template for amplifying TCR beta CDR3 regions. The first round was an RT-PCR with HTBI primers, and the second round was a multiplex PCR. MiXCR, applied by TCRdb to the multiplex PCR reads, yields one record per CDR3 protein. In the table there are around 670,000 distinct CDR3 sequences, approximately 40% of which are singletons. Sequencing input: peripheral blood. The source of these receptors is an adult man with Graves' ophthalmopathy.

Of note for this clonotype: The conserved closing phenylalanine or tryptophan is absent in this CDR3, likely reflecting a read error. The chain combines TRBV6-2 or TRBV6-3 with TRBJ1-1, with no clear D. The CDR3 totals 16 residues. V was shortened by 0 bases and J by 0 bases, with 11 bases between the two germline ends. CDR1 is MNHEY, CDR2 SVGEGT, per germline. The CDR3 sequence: CASSYSGRPVNTEAFL. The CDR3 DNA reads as TGTGCCAGCAGTTACTCGGGCAGGCCCGTGAACACTGAAGCTTTCCTT.

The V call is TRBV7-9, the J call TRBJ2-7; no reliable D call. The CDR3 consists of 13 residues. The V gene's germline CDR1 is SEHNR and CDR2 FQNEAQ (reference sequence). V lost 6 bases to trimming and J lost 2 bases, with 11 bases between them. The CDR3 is CASSPSITYEQYF. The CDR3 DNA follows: TGTGCCAGCAGTCCATCGATCACCTACGAGCAGTACTTC.

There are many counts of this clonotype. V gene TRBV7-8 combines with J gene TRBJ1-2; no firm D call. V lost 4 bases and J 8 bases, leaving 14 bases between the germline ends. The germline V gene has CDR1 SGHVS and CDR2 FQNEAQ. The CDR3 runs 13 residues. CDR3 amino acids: CASSSFKPYGYTF. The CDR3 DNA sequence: TGTGCCAGCAGCTCGTTTAAACCCTACGGCTACACCTTC.

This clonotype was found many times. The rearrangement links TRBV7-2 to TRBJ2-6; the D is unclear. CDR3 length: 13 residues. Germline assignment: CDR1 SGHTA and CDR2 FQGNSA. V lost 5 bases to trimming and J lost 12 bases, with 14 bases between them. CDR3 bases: TGTGCCAGCAGCCTCCCTAAGGGTGCCGTCCTGACTTTC. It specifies CASSLPKGAVLTF.

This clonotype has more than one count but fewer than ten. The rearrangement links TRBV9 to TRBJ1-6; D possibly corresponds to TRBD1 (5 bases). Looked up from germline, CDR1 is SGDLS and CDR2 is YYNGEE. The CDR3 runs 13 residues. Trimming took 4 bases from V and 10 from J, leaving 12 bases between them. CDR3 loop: CASSQRGGSPLHF. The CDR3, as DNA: TGTGCCAGCAGCCAAAGGGGTGGGTCACCCCTCCACTTT.

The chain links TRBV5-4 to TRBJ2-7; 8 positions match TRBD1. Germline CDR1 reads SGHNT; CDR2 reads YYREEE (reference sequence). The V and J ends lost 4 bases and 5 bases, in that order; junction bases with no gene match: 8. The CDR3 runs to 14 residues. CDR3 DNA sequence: TGTGCCAGCAGCCCGACAGGGGAGTTGAACGAGCAGTACTTC. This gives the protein CASSPTGELNEQYF.

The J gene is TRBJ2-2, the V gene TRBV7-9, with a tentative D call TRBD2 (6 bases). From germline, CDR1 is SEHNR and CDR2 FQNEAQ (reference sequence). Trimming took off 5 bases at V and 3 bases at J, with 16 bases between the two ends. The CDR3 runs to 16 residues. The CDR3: CASSPTSGPDTGELFF. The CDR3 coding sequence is TGTGCCAGCAGCCCTACCAGCGGGCCCGACACCGGGGAGCTGTTTTTT.

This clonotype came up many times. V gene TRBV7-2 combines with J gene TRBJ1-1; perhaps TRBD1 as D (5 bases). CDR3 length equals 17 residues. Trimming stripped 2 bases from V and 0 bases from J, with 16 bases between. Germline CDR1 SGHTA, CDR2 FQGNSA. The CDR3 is CASSLRQSFSMNTEAFF. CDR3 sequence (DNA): TGTGCCAGCAGCTTAAGACAGTCCTTTAGCATGAACACTGAAGCTTTCTTT.

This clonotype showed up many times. The CDR3 reads CSVERPSYTF. Here the CDR3 DNA reads TGCAGCGTTGAACGGCCGAGCTACACCTTC. V usage is TRBV29-1 and J usage is TRBJ1-2; D call uncertain. Germline values: CDR1 SQVTM, CDR2 ANQGSEA. CDR3 size: 10 residues. The V end lost 2 bases, the J end lost 9 bases, and 7 bases lay between the germline ends.